The rows below give T cell receptor beta chains drawn from one sample of a study of shared clonotypes between healthy human individuals. TCRdb's copy holds only in-frame clones and misses some; the assay was immunoSEQ multiplex PCR. The table records roughly 2,000,000 clones, roughly 95% of them present only once. Sequencing was done on a sample of naive CD8+ T cells from PBMCs. These TCRs come from a man in his late teens or twenties in good health. Some clones in this sample may be carry-over from other donors' samples. CDR3s include the opening cysteine and the closing phenylalanine or tryptophan. Each record gives: J gene, clone size, V gene, D gene, CDR3 protein, CDR3 DNA. The D gene is left open where the match is weak. Not every row has a clone size; where given, it reads once, few, many or a size class.

TRBJ1-2,.,TRBV5-1,.,CASSLSGGVDYGYTF,TGCGCCAGCAGCTTGTCGGGAGGGGTGGACTATGGCTACACCTTC
TRBJ2-1,.,TRBV27,.,CASSPRTDEQFF,TGTGCCAGCAGTCCCCGGACTGATGAGCAGTTCTTC
TRBJ2-2,.,TRBV28,.,CASSPPLAAESNTGELFF,TGTGCCAGCAGCCCCCCCCTAGCCGCCGAGTCGAACACCGGGGAGCTGTTTTTT
TRBJ2-7,.,TRBV28,.,CASLGEGVYEQYF,TGTGCCAGCTTGGGAGAGGGGGTTTACGAGCAGTACTTC
TRBJ2-1,.,TRBV10-1,TRBD2,CASSESRGRAGNEQFF,TGCGCCAGCAGTGAGTCGCGCGGGAGGGCCGGAAATGAGCAGTTCTTC
TRBJ1-1,.,TRBV19,.,CASTVLSGTEAFF,TGTGCCAGTACCGTCCTTTCGGGCACTGAAGCTTTCTTT
TRBJ2-7,.,TRBV30,.,CAWSTRRTTYEQYF,TGTGCCTGGAGCACCCGACGGACAACCTACGAGCAGTACTTC
TRBJ2-3,.,TRBV27,.,CASSLLGGQSTDTQYF,TGTGCCAGCAGTTTATTAGGGGGGCAAAGCACAGATACGCAGTATTTT
TRBJ2-1,once,TRBV19,.,CASSLGPNEQFF,TGTGCCAGTAGCTTGGGACCCAATGAGCAGTTCTTC
TRBJ1-1,once,TRBV16,.,CASSQSEAMNTEAFF,TGTGCCAGCAGCCAATCAGAGGCAATGAACACTGAAGCTTTCTTT
TRBJ1-2,.,TRBV4-1,.,CASSQDQGANYGYTF,TGCGCCAGCAGCCAAGATCAGGGAGCTAACTATGGCTACACCTTC
TRBJ1-6,once,TRBV25-1,.,CASSEWENMSPLHF,TGTGCCAGCAGTGAATGGGAGAACATGTCACCCCTCCACTTT
TRBJ1-5,once,TRBV7-6,TRBD1,CASSPRTGDQPQHF,TGTGCCAGCAGCCCTCGGACAGGAGATCAGCCCCAGCATTTT
TRBJ2-2,.,TRBV9,TRBD1,CASSAETGPTGELFF,TGTGCCAGCAGCGCGGAGACAGGGCCCACCGGGGAGCTGTTTTTT
TRBJ1-2,.,TRBV14,TRBD1,CASSHPGQGAQGYGYTF,TGTGCCAGCAGCCACCCTGGACAGGGGGCGCAGGGCTATGGCTACACCTTC
TRBJ1-1,.,TRBV7-9,TRBD1,CASSSWTGGGEAFF,TGTGCCAGCAGCTCATGGACAGGGGGAGGTGAAGCTTTCTTT
TRBJ1-5,.,TRBV19,.,CASSIPGYQPQHF,TGTGCCAGTAGTATCCCGGGCTATCAGCCCCAGCATTTT
TRBJ2-7,.,TRBV4-1,.,CASSSPGRTTPYEQYF,TGCGCCAGCAGCTCCCCGGGACGCACAACCCCCTACGAGCAGTACTTC
TRBJ2-5,.,TRBV5-8,.,CASIPRTWETQYF,TGTGCCAGCATCCCAAGGACCTGGGAGACCCAGTACTTC
TRBJ1-5,.,TRBV10-3,TRBD1,CAISESLSAGGFTQPQHF,TGTGCCATCAGTGAGTCGCTTTCTGCAGGGGGATTTACGCAGCCCCAGCATTTT
TRBJ1-5,.,TRBV7-9,TRBD1,CASSLGTGLEPQHF,TGTGCCAGCAGCTTGGGGACAGGGTTGGAGCCCCAGCATTTT
TRBJ1-1,.,TRBV19,TRBD1,CASSERGLSNTEAFF,TGTGCCAGTAGTGAGAGGGGGCTCTCGAACACTGAAGCTTTCTTT
TRBJ2-1,.,TRBV15,.,CATSRRTARNEQFF,TGTGCCACCAGCCGCAGGACGGCACGCAATGAGCAGTTCTTC
TRBJ2-3,.,TRBV11-3,TRBD1,CASSLTGAGDTQYF,TGTGCCAGCAGTTTAACAGGGGCAGGAGATACGCAGTATTTT
TRBJ1-4,.,TRBV19,TRBD1,CASYRGQGAANEKLFF,TGTGCCAGCTACCGGGGACAGGGGGCGGCTAATGAAAAACTGTTTTTT
TRBJ2-7,.,TRBV6-1,TRBD2,CASRPGLAASYEQYF,TGTGCCAGCAGACCGGGACTAGCGGCTTCCTACGAGCAGTACTTC
TRBJ2-1,.,TRBV27,.,CASSEQGNNEQFF,TGTGCCAGCAGTGAACAGGGAAACAATGAGCAGTTCTTC
TRBJ2-1,.,TRBV9,TRBD2,CASSPPHQREWNEQFF,TGTGCCAGCAGCCCCCCCCATCAGCGGGAGTGGAATGAGCAGTTCTTC
TRBJ2-7,.,TRBV27,.,CASSLGRIYEQYF,TGTGCCAGCAGTTTAGGCCGAATCTACGAGCAGTACTTC
TRBJ2-1,.,TRBV10-3,TRBD2,CAISPRTSGSEDEQFF,TGTGCCATCAGCCCTAGGACTAGCGGGAGTGAGGATGAGCAGTTCTTC
TRBJ2-3,once,TRBV19,TRBD2,CASSGGLAGSDTQYF,TGTGCCAGTAGTGGGGGACTAGCGGGCTCAGATACGCAGTATTTT
TRBJ1-3,.,TRBV28,.,CASSFGTTGNTIYF,TGTGCCAGCAGTTTTGGGACAACTGGAAACACCATATATTTT
TRBJ2-5,.,TRBV5-1,.,CASSLESVWGAEETQYF,TGCGCCAGCAGCTTGGAATCAGTCTGGGGGGCCGAAGAGACCCAGTACTTC